A single sample gave rise to the 29 T cell receptor beta chains below, sequenced in a study of T cells in Graves' hyperthyroidism and ophthalmopathy. Amplification yielded TCR beta CDR3 regions, with RNA transcripts as the source. The study used the HTBI primer set for a first-round RT-PCR of the TCR CDR3. From the multiplex PCR reads, TCRdb called clonotypes with MiXCR, one entry per CDR3 protein. Of hundreds of thousands of distinct CDR3 sequences listed, roughly 14% are singletons. Input material: blood. Every receptor here comes from a woman aged 40 to 55 with Graves' ophthalmopathy.

This clonotype occurred many times. This rearrangement joins TRBV6-1 to TRBJ2-7; 9 nucleotides agree with TRBD1. J gave up 5 bases and V 8 bases, and 7 bases lay outside the gene matches. Per the germline V gene, CDR1 is MNHNS and CDR2 is SASEGT. This CDR3 region has 13 residues. The DNA of the CDR3 is TGTGCCAGCGACGGGACAGGGATTGACGAGCAGTACTTC. Its translation is CASDGTGIDEQYF.

The V gene is TRBV14, the J gene TRBJ2-4, with D perhaps given as TRBD1 or TRBD2 (5 bases each). Germline CDR1 and CDR2: SGHDN and FVKESK. Trimming took off 4 bases at V and 5 bases at J, with 15 bases between the two ends. This CDR3 spans 15 amino acids. The CDR3, as DNA: TGTGCCAGCAGCCTTGGAGGCCAGGGCCAAAACATTCAGTACTTC. Translation: CASSLGGQGQNIQYF.

This clonotype has ten or more counts. J is TRBJ2-5 and V is TRBV6-6; 9 bases agree with TRBD1. CDR3 length equals 15 residues. The germline CDR1 and CDR2 sequences are MNHNY and SVGAGI (reference sequence). J gave up 4 bases and V 8 bases, and 11 bases lay outside the gene matches. In nucleotides, the CDR3 is TGTGCCAGCCGGGACAGGGAGGGTTACAGAGAGACCCAGTACTTC. Residues: CASRDREGYRETQYF.

This clonotype was picked up many times. V and J are TRBV12-3 or TRBV12-4 and TRBJ1-5, with D hard to call. This CDR3 is built from 15 residues. Trimming stripped 5 bases from V and 5 bases from J, with 16 bases between. The CDR3 DNA reads TGTGCCAGCAGTCCCCTTACGAGGAGGGATCAGCCCCAGCATTTT. This gives the protein CASSPLTRRDQPQHF.

The chain uses TRBV27 and TRBJ2-7, with a possible D match to TRBD1 (6 bases). V lost 6 bases to trimming and J lost 4 bases, with 16 bases between them. The CDR3 has 14 residues. Germline V lookup: CDR1 MNHEY, CDR2 SMNVEV (reference sequence). The CDR3: CASSAIGQRYEQYF. As DNA, the CDR3 is TGTGCCAGCAGCGCGATCGGACAGCGTTACGAGCAGTACTTC.

At least ten counts were recorded for this clonotype. The V gene is TRBV10-3, the J gene TRBJ2-2; a possible D gene is TRBD2 (6 bases). V lost 7 bases and J lost 7, with 13 bases in between. Germline assignment: CDR1 ENHRY and CDR2 SYGVKD. The CDR3 is 13 residues long. The CDR3 DNA follows: TGTGCCATCACCCCTAGCGAGGGCGGGGAGCTGTTTTTT. Residues: CAITPSEGGELFF.

The CDR3 region is CASRDTGGMFYEQYF. The CDR3 DNA sequence: TGTGCCAGCAGGGACACAGGGGGCATGTTCTACGAGCAGTACTTC. The rearrangement uses TRBV7-9 and TRBJ2-7; 9 bases match TRBD1. The CDR3 contains 15 residues. CDR1 and CDR2 (germline): SEHNR, FQNEAQ (reference sequence). Trimming removed 6 bases from V and 3 bases from J; junction bases left unmatched: 9.

This clonotype occurred many times. The chain recombines TRBV12-3 or TRBV12-4 with TRBJ2-1; no clear D. V was clipped by 2 bases and J by 4 bases, with 3 bases between them. This CDR3 is 12 amino acids long. The CDR3 loop is CASSLRYNEQFF. The CDR3 nucleotides read TGTGCCAGCAGTTTAAGATACAATGAGCAGTTCTTC.

This clonotype was counted at least ten times. The chain employs TRBV4-1 and TRBJ1-5, with D possibly matching TRBD1 (6 bases). The CDR3 has 15 amino acids. Trimming took 2 bases from V and 2 from J, leaving 10 bases between them. Looked up from germline, CDR1 is MGHRA and CDR2 is YSYEKL. The CDR3 sequence: CASSQWGLGNQPQHF. CDR3 sequence (DNA): TGCGCCAGCAGCCAATGGGGGCTTGGCAATCAGCCCCAGCATTTT.

This clonotype has at least ten counts. The V call is TRBV28, the J call TRBJ1-2, with a possible D match to TRBD1 (6 bases). Germline-derived CDR1 and CDR2 are MDHEN and SYDVKM. V was trimmed by 6 bases and J by 4 bases, leaving 18 bases between them. The CDR3 length is 15 residues. The CDR3 DNA reads as TGTGCCAGCAGCCTATCTGTTGCAGGGGCCTATGGCTACACCTTC. It specifies CASSLSVAGAYGYTF.

This clonotype appeared many times. V is TRBV12-5 and J is TRBJ2-2, with 9 positions matching TRBD1. With 5 bases clipped from V and 4 bases from J, the junction kept 5 bases outside the gene matches. This CDR3 contains 15 residues. Germline V lookup: CDR1 LGHNT, CDR2 FRNRAP. CDR3 region: CASGGDRVITGELFF. The CDR3 DNA reads TGTGCTAGTGGTGGGGACAGGGTGATCACCGGGGAGCTGTTTTTT.

This clonotype was seen many times. V is TRBV28 and J is TRBJ2-7; 7 bases align to TRBD2. Trimming cost V 1 base and J 6 bases; bases outside gene matches: 12. The germline CDR1 and CDR2 sequences are MDHEN and SYDVKM. The CDR3 is 16 amino acids. CDR3 sequence reads: CASSLSASGGAGEQYF. In DNA form, the CDR3 reads TGTGCCAGCAGTTTATCGGCTAGCGGTGGGGCTGGCGAGCAGTACTTC.

V gene TRBV7-9 combines with J gene TRBJ1-1; a weak D match, TRBD1 (6 bases). V gave up 9 bases and J gave up 5 bases, with 13 bases separating them. In germline, CDR1 is SEHNR, CDR2 FQNEAQ (reference sequence). CDR3 length: 12 residues. The CDR3 DNA reads TGTGCCAGTAGACAGGCCGGGACTGAAGCTTTCTTT. This encodes CASRQAGTEAFF.

This clonotype was recorded at least ten times. The chain links TRBV6-2 or TRBV6-3 to TRBJ2-7; D not resolved. This CDR3 contains 14 residues. Germline CDR1 reads MNHEY; CDR2 reads SVGEGT. Trimming took 2 bases from V and 3 from J, leaving 11 bases between them. The CDR3 bases are TGTGCCAGCAGTTACAACCCGACTGTCTACGAGCAGTACTTC. Its protein is CASSYNPTVYEQYF.

The chain couples TRBV2 to TRBJ2-6; D may be TRBD2 (5 bases). The V and J ends lost 7 bases and 0 bases respectively, with 7 bases between them. The CDR3 extends over 14 amino acids. Germline CDR1 SNHLY, CDR2 FYNNEI. In DNA form, the CDR3 reads TGTGCCAGCAACCGGGACTCTGGGGCCAACGTCCTGACTTTC. This encodes CASNRDSGANVLTF. Using reference TRBV2 and TRBJ2-6 for the parts outside the CDR3, the full variable domain is EPEVTQTPSHQVTQMGQEVILRCVPISNHLYFYWYRQILGQKVEFLVSFYNNEISEKSEIFDDQFSVERPDGSNFTLKIRSTKLEDSAMYFCASNRDSGANVLTFGAGSRLTVL.

This clonotype occurred many times. This chain joins TRBV6-1 and TRBJ1-2; D gene uncertain. This CDR3 has 12 amino acids. Trimming removed 5 bases at V and 5 bases at J, with 9 bases between. Germline loops: CDR1 MNHNS, CDR2 SASEGT. The CDR3 sequence: CASSPQTYGYTF. CDR3 bases: TGTGCCAGCAGTCCCCAGACATATGGCTACACCTTC.

This clonotype came up many times. J is TRBJ2-2 and V is TRBV28, with TRBD2 identical over 9 bases. Germline V gives CDR1 MDHEN, CDR2 SYDVKM. Germline trimming cut 4 bases from V and 5 bases from J; bases unmatched to any gene: 8. The length of the CDR3 is 16 residues. CDR3 sequence (DNA): TGTGCCAGCAGTTACGTTCGCGGGAGGGAGACCGGGGAGCTGTTTTTT. Amino acid sequence: CASSYVRGRETGELFF.

This clonotype was found many times. V gene TRBV20-1 combines with J gene TRBJ1-5, with D tentatively TRBD1 (5 bases). There are 15 residues in the CDR3. CDR1 is DFQATT, CDR2 SNEGSKA, per germline (reference sequence). V lost 1 base, J lost 1 base, and 11 bases lay in between. The CDR3 spells CSARGGGISNQPQHF. CDR3 nucleotide sequence: TGCAGTGCTAGAGGGGGGGGAATAAGCAATCAGCCCCAGCATTTT.

Only a few counts were recorded for this clonotype. As DNA, the CDR3 is TGTGCCAGCAGTTACGATAGGTTCACCTCTGGAAACACCATATATTTT. Residues: CASSYDRFTSGNTIYF. The rearrangement joins TRBV6-5 to TRBJ1-3; D unclear. With 2 bases removed from V and 0 bases from J, the gap between germline ends came to 11 bases. The CDR3 has 16 residues. Germline CDR1 and CDR2: MNHEY and SVGAGI.

This clonotype was found many times. This chain connects TRBV6-1 to TRBJ2-7, with 7 bases matching TRBD2. Germline loops: CDR1 MNHNS, CDR2 SASEGT. Losses at the gene ends were 2 bases for V and 6 bases for J; bases not matched to a gene: 10. CDR3 length: 15 amino acids. The CDR3 DNA follows: TGTGCCAGCAGTGAACTAGGCGGGAGTGGTAGCGAGCAGTACTTC. Translating it yields CASSELGGSGSEQYF.

Ten or more counts support this clonotype. The chain links TRBV4-1 to TRBJ2-2; the match to TRBD2 covers 7 bases. Per germline, CDR1 MGHRA and CDR2 YSYEKL. The CDR3 runs 14 residues. Trimming cost V 3 bases and J 6 bases; bases outside gene matches: 4. The CDR3: CASSHGGGSGELFF. The CDR3 DNA sequence: TGCGCCAGCAGCCACGGGGGAGGGTCCGGGGAGCTGTTTTTT.

The chain combines TRBV30 with TRBJ2-7; tentatively, D is TRBD2 (6 bases). Germline assignment: CDR1 GTSNPN and CDR2 SVGIG (reference sequence). The V gene lost 3 bases and the J gene lost 5 bases, with 17 bases spanning the gap. The length of the CDR3 is 14 residues. The CDR3 spells CAWRVPGLPDEQYF. The CDR3 coding sequence is TGTGCCTGGAGAGTACCGGGACTCCCGGACGAGCAGTACTTC.

This clonotype has just a few counts. The chain joins TRBV24-1 to TRBJ2-5; maybe TRBD2 (6 bases). V was cut by 6 bases and J by 1 base, with 8 bases left in between. The germline gives CDR1 KGHDR, CDR2 SFDVKD. This CDR3 is built from 13 residues. DNA of the CDR3: TGTGCCACCAGTAGGGACTTCCAAGAGACCCAGTACTTC. This codes for CATSRDFQETQYF.

The V and J genes are TRBV11-2 and TRBJ2-1; 12 bases fit TRBD2. CDR1 and CDR2 from the germline V gene are SGHAT and FQNNGV. This CDR3 has 15 amino acids. The V and J ends lost 3 bases and 7 bases, in that order; junction bases with no gene match: 4. CDR3 protein: CASSLGTSGLNEQFF. The CDR3 nucleotides are TGTGCCAGCAGCTTGGGGACTAGCGGGTTGAATGAGCAGTTCTTC.

The chain couples TRBV28 to TRBJ2-5; TRBD2 aligns across 8 bases. J lost 9 bases, V lost 4 bases, and 7 bases had no gene match. Germline V gene data show CDR1 as MDHEN and CDR2 as SYDVKM. The CDR3 runs to 13 residues. The CDR3 coding sequence is TGTGCCAGCAGTTCCGGGGGGGTCGCGGCCCAGTACTTC. This translates into CASSSGGVAAQYF.

This clonotype has a count of ten or more. The V call is TRBV5-1, the J call TRBJ2-5; D is uncertain. The length of the CDR3 is 14 residues. CDR1 SGHRS and CDR2 YFSETQ come from the germline V gene. Trimming shortened V by 4 bases and J by 5 bases, and 15 bases separated the two germline ends. The CDR3 DNA is TGCGCCAGCAGCCAACAGATTCGCAGCGAGACCCAGTACTTC. It codes for CASSQQIRSETQYF.

This clonotype was picked up many times. This sequence joins TRBV19 and TRBJ1-5; 9 bases match TRBD1. With 10 bases clipped from V and 7 bases from J, the junction kept 8 bases outside the gene matches. The CDR3 consists of 13 residues. The germline CDR1 and CDR2 sequences are LNHDA and SQIVND (reference sequence). The CDR3 reads CAIRDREDQPQHF. The CDR3 bases are TGTGCCATCCGGGACAGGGAGGACCAGCCCCAGCATTTT. Using reference TRBV19 and TRBJ1-5 for the parts outside the CDR3, the full variable domain is DGGITQSPKYLFRKEGQNVTLSCEQNLNHDAMYWYRQDPGQGLRLIYYSQIVNDFQKGDIAEGYSVSREKKESFPLTVTSAQKNPTAFYLCAIRDREDQPQHFGDGTRLSIL.

This clonotype was picked up many times. The rearrangement joins TRBV30 to TRBJ2-7; 11 positions match TRBD1. The junction had 3 bases not matched to a gene; V was cut back by 0 bases and J by 5 bases. This CDR3 has 14 residues. The germline gives CDR1 GTSNPN, CDR2 SVGIG (reference sequence). CDR3 DNA sequence: TGTGCCTGGAGTGTACCGGGACAGGGGGACGAGCAGTACTTC. Its protein product is CAWSVPGQGDEQYF.

This clonotype was seen many times. This chain connects TRBV28 to TRBJ2-5; D possibly matches TRBD1 or TRBD2 (5 bases each). The germline gives CDR1 MDHEN, CDR2 SYDVKM. With 2 bases removed from V and 3 bases from J, the gap between germline ends came to 13 bases. This CDR3 has 15 amino acids. This chain's CDR3 is CASSLPGRKKETQYF. Written as DNA, the CDR3 is TGTGCCAGCAGTTTACCGGGACGGAAGAAAGAGACCCAGTACTTC.